These T cell receptor beta chains were read from a single sample in a study of tissue T cells after allogeneic stem cell transplantation. Clones were sequenced by immunoSEQ multiplex PCR, and TCRdb holds only the in-frame ones, with some missing. The sample holds 700 to 900 clones, just under 75% seen once. The sample in question was bone marrow, obtained at autopsy. The origin of the receptors is a female patient aged 18 to 49 with steroid-refractory graft-versus-host disease after an allogeneic stem cell transplant. The graft donor may be the source of some T cells. Both conserved end residues are part of each CDR3. A D gene is named only where the DNA matches it firmly. Part of the rows lack a size; the others show once, few, many or a class for expanded clones.

j_call: TRBJ1-2; v_call: TRBV15; d_call: .; clone_size: .; cdr3_aa: CATSTARGYGYTF; cdr3_nt: TGTGCCACCAGCACCGCTAGGGGCTATGGCTACACCTTC
j_call: TRBJ2-1; v_call: TRBV27; d_call: TRBD2; clone_size: .; cdr3_aa: CASSLGLAGGLEQFF; cdr3_nt: TGTGCCAGCAGTCTCGGACTAGCGGGGGGGCTTGAGCAGTTCTTC
j_call: TRBJ1-4; v_call: TRBV6-5; d_call: .; clone_size: .; cdr3_aa: CASSLRVLGNEKLFF; cdr3_nt: TGTGCCAGCAGCCTCAGGGTCCTAGGGAATGAAAAACTGTTTTTT
j_call: TRBJ1-2; v_call: TRBV12-3/TRBV12-4; d_call: TRBD1; clone_size: .; cdr3_aa: CASRSTGVFGYTF; cdr3_nt: TGTGCCAGCAGATCCACAGGGGTTTTCGGCTACACCTTC
j_call: TRBJ2-2; v_call: TRBV6-5; d_call: .; clone_size: .; cdr3_aa: CASRTDGSYTGELFF; cdr3_nt: TGTGCCAGCAGGACGGACGGATCCTACACCGGGGAGCTGTTTTTT
j_call: TRBJ2-5; v_call: TRBV4-1; d_call: .; clone_size: few; cdr3_aa: CASSQDTKTQYF; cdr3_nt: TGCGCCAGCAGCCAAGATACGAAGACCCAGTACTTC
j_call: TRBJ2-5; v_call: TRBV7-6; d_call: .; clone_size: .; cdr3_aa: CASSILFGKRETQYF; cdr3_nt: TGTGCCAGCAGCATCCTTTTCGGAAAGCGGGAGACCCAGTACTTC
j_call: TRBJ2-7; v_call: TRBV29-1; d_call: TRBD1; clone_size: few; cdr3_aa: CSVGQGAYEQYF; cdr3_nt: TGCAGCGTTGGGCAGGGGGCCTACGAGCAGTACTTC
j_call: TRBJ2-7; v_call: TRBV13; d_call: .; clone_size: .; cdr3_aa: CASRPRTDSYEQYF; cdr3_nt: TGTGCCAGCAGGCCCCGGACAGATTCCTACGAGCAGTACTTC
j_call: TRBJ2-3; v_call: TRBV5-5; d_call: .; clone_size: .; cdr3_aa: CASSLLRDTQYF; cdr3_nt: TGTGCCAGCAGCTTATTGAGAGATACGCAGTATTTT
j_call: TRBJ2-7; v_call: TRBV9; d_call: .; clone_size: .; cdr3_aa: CASSSASGGVYEQYF; cdr3_nt: TGTGCCAGCAGCTCAGCCTCCGGGGGAGTCTACGAGCAGTACTTC
j_call: TRBJ2-7; v_call: TRBV5-4; d_call: .; clone_size: few; cdr3_aa: CASSRPLGKCSYEQYF; cdr3_nt: TGTGCCAGCAGCCGCCCCTTGGGGAAATGCTCCTACGAGCAGTACTTC
j_call: TRBJ2-5; v_call: TRBV5-1; d_call: .; clone_size: .; cdr3_aa: CASSPTGETQYF; cdr3_nt: TGCGCCAGCAGCCCGACGGGAGAGACCCAGTACTTC
j_call: TRBJ2-1; v_call: TRBV6-6; d_call: .; clone_size: .; cdr3_aa: CASRPLDYNEQFF; cdr3_nt: TGTGCCAGCAGACCTCTCGACTACAATGAGCAGTTCTTC
j_call: TRBJ1-2; v_call: TRBV12-3/TRBV12-4; d_call: .; clone_size: .; cdr3_aa: CASGRGAGYGYTF; cdr3_nt: TGTGCCAGCGGGAGGGGGGCAGGCTATGGCTACACCTTC
j_call: TRBJ2-2; v_call: TRBV9; d_call: TRBD1; clone_size: .; cdr3_aa: CASSTQGASTGELFF; cdr3_nt: TGTGCCAGCAGCACACAGGGGGCGAGCACCGGGGAGCTGTTTTTT
j_call: TRBJ2-7; v_call: TRBV29-1; d_call: .; clone_size: .; cdr3_aa: CSVEDVGGREQYF; cdr3_nt: TGCAGCGTTGAAGATGTCGGGGGGCGGGAGCAGTACTTC
j_call: TRBJ2-3; v_call: TRBV7-2; d_call: .; clone_size: .; cdr3_aa: CASSPWARTDTQYF; cdr3_nt: TGTGCCAGCAGCCCGTGGGCCCGCACAGATACGCAGTATTTT
j_call: TRBJ2-7; v_call: TRBV5-5; d_call: .; clone_size: .; cdr3_aa: CASSLWGPYEQYF; cdr3_nt: TGTGCCAGCAGCTTGTGGGGACCATACGAGCAGTACTTC
j_call: TRBJ1-2; v_call: TRBV6-5; d_call: .; clone_size: .; cdr3_aa: CASTLSRVLNYGYTF; cdr3_nt: TGTGCCAGCACCTTAAGTAGGGTCCTTAACTATGGCTACACCTTC
j_call: TRBJ2-4; v_call: TRBV14; d_call: .; clone_size: .; cdr3_aa: CASSQWTENIQYF; cdr3_nt: TGTGCCAGCAGCCAGTGGACAGAAAACATTCAGTACTTC
j_call: TRBJ2-7; v_call: TRBV5-1; d_call: .; clone_size: .; cdr3_aa: CASSLEPPRYEQYF; cdr3_nt: TGCGCCAGCAGCTTGGAACCCCCCCGCTACGAGCAGTACTTC
j_call: TRBJ2-3; v_call: TRBV6-1; d_call: .; clone_size: .; cdr3_aa: CASSEGRGAVTQYF; cdr3_nt: TGTGCCAGCAGTGAAGGCCGGGGGGCAGTTACGCAGTATTTT
j_call: TRBJ1-5; v_call: TRBV10-2; d_call: TRBD1; clone_size: .; cdr3_aa: CASSGGRGTQPQHF; cdr3_nt: TGCGCCAGCAGTGGGGGCAGGGGGACTCAGCCCCAGCATTTT
j_call: TRBJ2-7; v_call: TRBV6-5; d_call: .; clone_size: .; cdr3_aa: CASTRTGYEQYF; cdr3_nt: TGTGCCAGCACCCGGACTGGCTACGAGCAGTACTTC
j_call: TRBJ2-1; v_call: TRBV19; d_call: TRBD2; clone_size: few; cdr3_aa: CASTQTSQTSYNEQFF; cdr3_nt: TGTGCCAGTACTCAGACTAGCCAGACCTCCTACAATGAGCAGTTCTTC
j_call: TRBJ1-2; v_call: TRBV5-1; d_call: .; clone_size: .; cdr3_aa: CASSLAGRGGDSVNYGYTF; cdr3_nt: TGCGCCAGCAGCTTGGCGGGTCGAGGGGGAGACTCTGTTAACTATGGCTACACCTTC
j_call: TRBJ2-7; v_call: TRBV10-3; d_call: TRBD1; clone_size: .; cdr3_aa: CAISVDRGKESEQYF; cdr3_nt: TGTGCCATCAGTGTAGACAGGGGGAAGGAAAGCGAGCAGTACTTC
j_call: TRBJ2-7; v_call: TRBV19; d_call: .; clone_size: .; cdr3_aa: CASRAGLYEQYF; cdr3_nt: TGTGCCAGTAGAGCGGGTCTCTACGAGCAGTACTTC